Shown below are 23 T cell receptor beta chains from a single sample sequenced in a study of blood T cells in healthy people across ages. Combining a sample-barcoded 5' primer with a J-beta primer mix, a second PCR ran for roughly 6 to 12 cycles. TCRdb recomputed calls from the 5' RACE reads with MiXCR, one row per CDR3 protein. The sample comprises about 1.7 million distinct CDR3 sequences, approximately 28% of which are singletons, and 7.7% rests with the top ten. Specimen: blood. The source of these receptors is a woman aged 25 to 45 in good health.

The chain combines TRBV6-5 with TRBJ1-2; perhaps TRBD1 as D (6 bases). CDR1 MNHEY and CDR2 SVGAGI come from the germline V gene. This CDR3 comprises 14 residues. CDR3 coding DNA: TGTGTCATCTCTCCCGGACAGAGCCGCATGGGCTACACCTTC. Translated, it gives CVISPGQSRMGYTF.

This clonotype has at least ten counts. CDR3 loop: CAISERAGGETQYF. The CDR3 DNA reads as TGTGCCATCAGTGAGAGGGCGGGGGGAGAGACCCAGTACTTC. The chain couples TRBV10-3 to TRBJ2-5, with 8 bases aligning to TRBD2. The CDR3 loop spans 14 amino acids. Per germline, CDR1 ENHRY and CDR2 SYGVKD. Germline trimming cut 2 bases from V and 4 bases from J; bases unmatched to any gene: 3.

The chain is built from TRBV2 and TRBJ1-2; D remains ambiguous. Trimming removed 7 bases at V and 0 bases at J, with 3 bases between. The length of the CDR3 is 11 residues. The germline V gene has CDR1 SNHLY and CDR2 FYNNEI. CDR3 sequence: CASMANYGYTF. CDR3 DNA: TGTGCCAGCATGGCTAACTATGGCTACACCTTC.

The chain is built from TRBV5-1 and TRBJ1-1; maybe TRBD1 (6 bases). Germline V gives CDR1 SGHRS, CDR2 YFSETQ. V was clipped by 3 bases and J by 4 bases, with 13 bases between them. This CDR3 contains 14 residues. The CDR3 coding sequence is TGCGCCAGCAGCTGGACAGAAGTGGGCACTGAAGCTTTCTTT. It yields the protein CASSWTEVGTEAFF. Drawing the rest from reference TRBV5-1 and TRBJ1-1, the complete variable domain is KAGVTQTPRYLIKTRGQQVTLSCSPISGHRSVSWYQQTPGQGLQFLFEYFSETQRNKGNFPGRFSGRQFSNSRSEMNVSTLELGDSALYLCASSWTEVGTEAFFGQGTRLTVV.

The J gene is TRBJ1-4, the V gene TRBV5-1, with D tentatively TRBD1 (5 bases). V lost 3 bases and J lost 0, with 15 bases in between. The CDR3 is 17 amino acids. Germline assignment: CDR1 SGHRS and CDR2 YFSETQ. The CDR3 sequence is CASSWGRSTATNEKLFF. CDR3 in DNA: TGCGCCAGCAGCTGGGGCAGATCTACCGCAACTAATGAAAAACTGTTTTTT.

This clonotype appeared a few times. The rearrangement uses TRBV12-3 or TRBV12-4 and TRBJ2-1, with D possibly being TRBD1 or TRBD2 (9 bases each). This CDR3 is built from 17 residues. V lost 3 bases and J lost 10, with 25 bases in between. CDR3 DNA: TGTGCCAGCAGTTTTCCCTCCTCTCCTAGCGGGACAGGGGAGCAGTTCTTC. Translation gives CASSFPSSPSGTGEQFF.

In its sample, this clonotype was seen many times. The chain recombines TRBV10-3 with TRBJ2-1; D is unclear. The V and J ends lost 10 bases and 7 bases respectively, with 14 bases between them. The CDR3 extends over 12 amino acids. Germline CDR1 and CDR2: ENHRY and SYGVKD. CDR3 sequence (DNA): TGTGCCACACACAGCCCCGTTAATGAGCAGTTCTTC. The encoded protein is CATHSPVNEQFF.

This clonotype was counted between two and nine times. The chain has TRBV3-1 and TRBJ2-5; D is undetermined. Trimming removed 4 bases from V and 3 bases from J, with 12 bases in between. CDR3 size: 14 residues. Germline loops: CDR1 LGHDT, CDR2 YNNKEL (reference sequence). CDR3 DNA sequence: TGTGCCAGCAGCCCGTGGGGAAGTGAAGAGACCCAGTACTTC. This encodes CASSPWGSEETQYF.

Concerning this clonotype: This may come from a read error, since a much larger clone is one base off. The V gene is TRBV20-1, the J gene TRBJ2-1; perhaps TRBD1 as D (7 bases). Trimming took 1 base from V and 9 from J, leaving 16 bases between them. Germline assignment: CDR1 DFQATT and CDR2 SNEGSKA (reference sequence). CDR3 length equals 14 residues. The CDR3 DNA reads TGCAGTGCTAGAGCCCAGGGGGGAGTCAGTGAGCAGTTCTTC. It yields the protein CSARAQGGVSEQFF.

This clonotype was seen more than once but under ten times. J is TRBJ2-3 and V is TRBV6-1; D not certain. This CDR3 contains 12 residues. V was pared by 6 bases and J by 13 bases, with 17 bases between. Germline CDR1 and CDR2: MNHNS and SASEGT. The CDR3 reads CASSGPGPRKYF. The CDR3 bases are TGTGCCAGCAGCGGACCCGGGCCTCGCAAGTATTTT.

A few counts support this clonotype. V usage is TRBV7-2 and J usage is TRBJ2-3, with a weak D call TRBD2 (6 bases). Per germline, CDR1 SGHTA and CDR2 FQGNSA. CDR3 length: 15 amino acids. The germline V and J ends were trimmed by 1 base and 5 bases, with 13 bases remaining between them. CDR3 sequence: CASSLEAGLGDTQYF. DNA of the CDR3: TGTGCCAGCAGCTTAGAGGCGGGGTTGGGAGATACGCAGTATTTT. Together with reference TRBV7-2 and TRBJ2-3, the CDR3 gives the full variable domain: GAGVSQSPSNKVTEKGKDVELRCDPISGHTALYWYRQSLGQGLEFLIYFQGNSAPDKSGLPSDRFSAERTGGSVSTLTIQRTQQEDSAVYLCASSLEAGLGDTQYFGPGTRLTVL.

This clonotype was seen a few times. V gene TRBV20-1 combines with J gene TRBJ1-1, with D perhaps TRBD1 (6 bases). CDR1 is DFQATT and CDR2 is SNEGSKA in the germline V gene (reference sequence). This CDR3 spans 12 amino acids. V lost 6 bases and J 7 bases, leaving 15 bases between the germline ends. DNA for the CDR3: TGCAGTGCCTCGAGACAGGCGGATGAAGCTTTCTTT. This translates into CSASRQADEAFF.

This clonotype was detected a few times. The V gene is TRBV5-1, the J gene TRBJ1-1; D is undetermined. CDR1 SGHRS and CDR2 YFSETQ come from the germline V gene. The CDR3 consists of 13 residues. Trimming removed 3 bases at V and 4 bases at J, with 10 bases between. In DNA form, the CDR3 reads TGCGCCAGCAGCTGGGAGGGCGGCACTGAAGCTTTCTTT. Its protein is CASSWEGGTEAFF.

The chain is built from TRBV29-1 and TRBJ1-2; D unclear. The CDR3 has 11 residues. In germline, CDR1 is SQVTM, CDR2 ANQGSEA. V shed 5 bases and J shed 8 bases, with 12 bases lying between them. The CDR3 region is CSVNPTPGYTF. The CDR3 DNA reads as TGCAGCGTTAACCCGACCCCCGGCTACACCTTC.

V usage is TRBV2 and J usage is TRBJ2-5; D gene ambiguous. V lost 10 bases to trimming and J lost 4 bases, with 16 bases between them. The CDR3 totals 13 residues. Per germline, CDR1 SNHLY and CDR2 FYNNEI. The CDR3 is CATSWGLRETQYF. The CDR3 DNA sequence: TGTGCCACCTCTTGGGGTCTAAGAGAGACCCAGTACTTC.

The chain is built from TRBV12-3 or TRBV12-4 and TRBJ2-3; D is ambiguous. Trimming pared 3 bases from V and 11 bases from J, leaving 12 bases between. The CDR3 contains 12 residues. DNA for the CDR3: TGTGCCAGCAGTTTGGTCCGGGTGAGGCAGTATTTT. Its protein is CASSLVRVRQYF.

There are a few counts of this clonotype. The chain links TRBV18 to TRBJ2-1; D gene ambiguous. CDR1 is KGHSH, CDR2 LQKENI, per germline. V lost 2 bases and J 9 bases, leaving 8 bases between the germline ends. This CDR3 has 12 residues. The CDR3 DNA sequence: TGTGCCAGCTCACCATTGGGTAGTGAGCAGTTCTTC. As protein: CASSPLGSEQFF.

On this clonotype itself: At one boundary the junction diverges from the germline segment, which might be a read error. This chain connects TRBV12-3 or TRBV12-4 to TRBJ2-2, with 12 bases fitting TRBD2. The CDR3 is 16 amino acids. In nucleotides, the CDR3 is TGTGCCGGCAGTCTTCGACTAGCGGGAGCCACCGGGGAGCTGTTTTTT. This encodes CAGSLRLAGATGELFF.

This clonotype was found a few times. The chain has TRBV7-9 and TRBJ2-1; D gene ambiguous. Germline CDR1 SEHNR, CDR2 FQNEAQ (reference sequence). V lost 4 bases and J lost 4, with 11 bases in between. The CDR3 is 14 residues long. This CDR3 is CASSSASSYNEQFF. The CDR3 nucleotides are TGTGCCAGCAGCTCCGCTTCCAGTTACAATGAGCAGTTCTTC.

The V gene is TRBV5-1, the J gene TRBJ2-7; D is perhaps TRBD2 (7 bases). Trimming stripped 4 bases from V and 2 bases from J, with 16 bases between. This CDR3 region has 15 residues. Germline assignment: CDR1 SGHRS and CDR2 YFSETQ. The CDR3 coding sequence is TGCGCCAGCAGCCCAGTGGCGGGGGCCACCTACGAGCAGTACTTC. Encoded protein: CASSPVAGATYEQYF.

A remark on this clonotype: Germline and junction disagree at one end, which may indicate a read error. The rearrangement joins TRBV27 to TRBJ1-2; D call uncertain. CDR1 is MNHEY, CDR2 SMNVEV, per germline (reference sequence). CDR3 length: 13 amino acids. CDR3 amino acids: CASSPQEHYGHTF. For the CDR3, the DNA is TGTGCCAGCAGTCCCCAGGAGCACTATGGCCACACCTTC.

This clonotype appeared a few times. The chain combines TRBV12-3 or TRBV12-4 with TRBJ1-2; weak D call: TRBD1 (6 bases). V was trimmed by 6 bases and J by 6 bases, leaving 14 bases between them. CDR3 size: 13 residues. This CDR3 reads CASRIMGGDGYTF. The CDR3 DNA is TGTGCCAGCAGGATAATGGGGGGCGATGGCTACACCTTC.

The chain employs TRBV5-6 and TRBJ2-1, with D possibly being TRBD2 (6 bases). Germline loops: CDR1 SGHDT, CDR2 YYEEEE. This CDR3 region has 13 residues. The germline V and J ends were trimmed by 2 bases and 15 bases, with 18 bases remaining between them. CDR3 protein: CASSFVSGDRRFF. The CDR3 coding sequence is TGTGCCAGCAGCTTTGTGTCGGGGGATCGTCGGTTCTTC.